This TCR beta chain emerged from a study of somatic mutations in cytotoxic T cells in rheumatoid arthritis. Study-wide context: Flow sorting of some V beta antibody-stained T cells reached nearly 100% purity, with V beta1+ cells also TCRB-sequenced.

Data came from immunoSEQ multiplex PCR; TCRdb stores just in-frame clones and leaves some out. The sample lists roughly 2,400 clones, 60% to 80% occurring once. Germline V gene lookup returns CDR1 SGHTA and CDR2 FQGTGA. CDR3 length: 13 residues. The V segment lost 2 bases and the J segment 5 bases; nucleotides outside the gene matches: 0. V usage is TRBV7-3 and J usage is TRBJ2-5; 9 nucleotides line up with TRBD2. The sequencing input was CD8+ T cells sorted from blood. This TCR was sampled from a man aged 65-85 years with rheumatoid arthritis. CDR3: CASSLAGGETQYF. DNA of the CDR3: TGTGCCAGCAGCTTAGCGGGAGGGGAGACCCAGTACTTC.